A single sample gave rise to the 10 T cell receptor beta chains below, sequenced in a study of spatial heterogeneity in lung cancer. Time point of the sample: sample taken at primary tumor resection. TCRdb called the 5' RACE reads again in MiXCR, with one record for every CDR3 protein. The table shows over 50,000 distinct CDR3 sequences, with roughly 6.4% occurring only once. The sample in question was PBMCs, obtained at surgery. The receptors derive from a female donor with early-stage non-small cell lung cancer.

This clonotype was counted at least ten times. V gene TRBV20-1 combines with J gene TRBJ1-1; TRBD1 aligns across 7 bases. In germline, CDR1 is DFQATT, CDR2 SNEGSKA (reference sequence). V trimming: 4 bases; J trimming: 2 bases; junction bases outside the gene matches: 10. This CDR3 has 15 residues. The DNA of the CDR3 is TGCAGTGCTACGCTCCCCGGGACAGCTAACACTGAAGCTTTCTTT. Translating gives CSATLPGTANTEAFF.

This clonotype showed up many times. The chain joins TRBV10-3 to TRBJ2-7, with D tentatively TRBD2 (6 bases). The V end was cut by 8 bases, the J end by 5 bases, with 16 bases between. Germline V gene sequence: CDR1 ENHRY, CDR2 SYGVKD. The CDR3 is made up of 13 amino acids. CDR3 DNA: TGTGCCATCTCCCGGGCGGAGCGGGACGAGCAGTACTTC. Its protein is CAISRAERDEQYF.

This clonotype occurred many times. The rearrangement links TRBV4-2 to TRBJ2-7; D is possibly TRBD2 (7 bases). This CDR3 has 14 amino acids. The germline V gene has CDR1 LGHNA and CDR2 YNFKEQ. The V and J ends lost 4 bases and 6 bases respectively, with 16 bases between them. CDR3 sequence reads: CASSRGGGPSEQYF. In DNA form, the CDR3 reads TGTGCCAGCAGCCGAGGGGGAGGGCCGTCCGAGCAGTACTTC.

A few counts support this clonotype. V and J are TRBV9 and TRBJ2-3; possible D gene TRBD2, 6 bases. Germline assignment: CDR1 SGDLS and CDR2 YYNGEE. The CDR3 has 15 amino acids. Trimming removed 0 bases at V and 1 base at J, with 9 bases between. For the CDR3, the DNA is TGTGCCAGCAGCGTAGTGTGGGGGGGCACAGATACGCAGTATTTT. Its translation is CASSVVWGGTDTQYF.

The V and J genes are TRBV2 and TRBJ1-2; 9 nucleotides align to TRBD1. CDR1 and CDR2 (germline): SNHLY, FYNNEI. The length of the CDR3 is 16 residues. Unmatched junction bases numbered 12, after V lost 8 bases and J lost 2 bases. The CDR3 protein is CASGSRDRVTNYGYTF. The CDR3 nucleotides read TGTGCCAGCGGGTCCCGGGACAGGGTAACGAACTATGGCTACACCTTC.

CDR3 coding DNA: TGTGCCAGCAGCGAATCCCCCATCCAGGGCATTCAGTACTTC. This sequence encodes CASSESPIQGIQYF. The rearrangement links TRBV11-2 to TRBJ2-4, with a possible D match to TRBD1 (5 bases). The length of the CDR3 is 14 residues. The germline V gene has CDR1 SGHAT and CDR2 FQNNGV. Trimming cost V 5 bases and J 9 bases, with 17 bases left between them.

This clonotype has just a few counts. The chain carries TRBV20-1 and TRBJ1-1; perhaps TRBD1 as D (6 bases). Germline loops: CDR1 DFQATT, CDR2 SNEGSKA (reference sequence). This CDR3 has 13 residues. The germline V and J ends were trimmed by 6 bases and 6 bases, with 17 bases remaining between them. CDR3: CSAGSGGASEAFF. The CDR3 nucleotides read TGCAGTGCCGGGAGTGGGGGGGCCTCTGAAGCTTTCTTT.

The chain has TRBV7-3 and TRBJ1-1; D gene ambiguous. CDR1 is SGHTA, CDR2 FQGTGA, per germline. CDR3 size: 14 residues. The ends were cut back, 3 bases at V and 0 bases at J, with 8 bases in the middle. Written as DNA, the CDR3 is TGTGCCAGCAGCTTCACGACCGTGAACACTGAAGCTTTCTTT. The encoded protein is CASSFTTVNTEAFF.

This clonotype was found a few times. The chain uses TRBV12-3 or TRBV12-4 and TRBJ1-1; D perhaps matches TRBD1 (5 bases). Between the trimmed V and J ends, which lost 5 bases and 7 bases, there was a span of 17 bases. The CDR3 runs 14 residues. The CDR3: CASSTGDRLIEAFF. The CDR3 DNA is TGTGCCAGCAGTACCGGAGACAGACTAATTGAAGCTTTCTTT.

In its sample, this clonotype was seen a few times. The CDR3, as DNA: TGCGCCAGCAGCCCCGAGGGAAGCTCCTATAATTCACCCCTCCACTTT. Protein sequence: CASSPEGSSYNSPLHF. The chain employs TRBV5-1 and TRBJ1-6; D is ambiguous. V gave up 4 bases and J gave up 0 bases, with 11 bases separating them. The CDR3 covers 16 residues. In germline, CDR1 is SGHRS, CDR2 YFSETQ.